The entry below gives a single T cell receptor beta chain sequence along with its context. The clone's antigen remains unknown. Mismatch with germline at one junction end may stem from a read error. Including the terminal cysteine and phenylalanine, the CDR3 comprises 17 residues. The read is trimmed to its CDR3 DNA, 51 bases read in frame from base 1. The germline V gene (reference sequence) yields SEHNR for CDR1 and FQNEAQ for CDR2. The cohort comprised several hundred healthy bone marrow donors. At the time of sampling, all cohort members were nominally healthy, though unrecorded immune exposures were likely present. The donor tested CMV seropositive and was one of the 289 seropositive cohort members. A peripheral blood sample was collected from each donor, and TCR beta sequencing was performed on peripheral blood mononuclear cells. Genomic DNA was extracted from the blood cell samples with the Qiagen DNeasy Blood Extraction Kit.

These data originate in a study of cytomegalovirus exposure and HLA in healthy donors (dated by TCRdb to the late 2010s). Background for the entire study: An earlier analysis of about 530 of the donors reported approximately 300 Gb of sequence data and 117 million unique TCR beta sequences obtained from 150 million to 200 million T cells. A later genetic analysis took genome-wide SNP genotypes for about 55% of the 666 donors and used that subset as a discovery cohort. About 280 gigabases of sequencing data and around 90 million unique TCR sequences made up an early release that covered about 640 HLA-typed donors. The number of donors typed differed by locus, with roughly 620-630 for A, B, C, DRB1 and DQB1, roughly 520 for DQA1, 600 to 610 for DPA1, and approximately 470 for DPB1. In addition to the first cohort of 650 to 800 subjects, a separate validation cohort of 120 different subjects was used. The later analysis used no new phenotypic data to find candidate immune exposures, relying instead on TCR beta sequences and their occurrence across donors. Of the approximately 400 genotyped donors, roughly 85% fell in the genetic ancestry cluster associated with self-reported Caucasian donors. In an earlier analysis of 587 of the donors, high-throughput TCR beta sequencing was used to judge whether each TCR beta V gene segment behaved as functional or pseudogenic. Alongside the repertoire data, information on donor age, sex, ethnicity and CMV serostatus was compiled. Across approximately 400 genotyped donors of the cohort, an average of about 240,000 unique TCR beta nucleotide sequences per donor were sequenced, and roughly a sixth of those sequences were non-productive. The study was designed to test whether signatures of past pathogen exposure could be identified by cataloging public T cell receptors. Every discovery cohort repertoire had been produced on one sequencing platform. A later analysis re-examined previously published TCR beta repertoires from more than 600 donors and added high-resolution HLA genotyping to investigate patterns of TCR occurrence. The study profiled the T cell repertoires of 500 to 800 subjects by immunosequencing and related them to cytomegalovirus serostatus. Roughly 5 DR-DQ haplotypes were treated as single units for association and clustering because of strong linkage in the cohort. HLA typing covered class I and class II loci at four-digit resolution. High-throughput TCR immunosequencing, statistical association of individual TCRs with disease status, and machine learning were combined to predict cytomegalovirus infection status.

The library relied on the immunoSEQ multiplex PCR assay. A mixture of 60 forward primers for TCR Vbeta segments and 13 reverse primers for TCR Jbeta segments was used in the multiplex PCR. Amplification of the CDR3 region of rearranged TCR beta genes was performed with a multiplex PCR assay on genomic DNA. The Illumina HiSeq System was used to sequence the amplified TCR beta libraries as 87-base-pair reads. Turning to the authors' computational methods: A later analysis counted around 72 million unique TCR beta chains across the roughly 700 repertoires, and 9.5 million to 11 million of these chains were shared by at least two donors. A nearest-neighbor algorithm error-corrected the raw reads and collapsed the reads into unique sequences, merging closely related sequences to remove PCR and sequencing errors. Alignment of CDR3 sequences to IMGT reference sequences was used to assign V, D and J gene segments. Each retained sequence needed at least a six-nucleotide match to both a V gene segment and a J gene segment. A rearrangement was called productive if the CDR3 had no stop codons and remained in frame with V and J, and every other rearrangement was called non-productive. Following IMGT convention, CDR3 was defined as the stretch from the second conserved V-encoded cysteine to the conserved J-encoded phenylalanine. Sequences without an unambiguous match to a single V gene segment were excluded from the earlier analysis of a few hundred of the donors. In an earlier analysis of 450 to 700 of the donors, V segments were called functional above 56.7% productive rearrangements and were called segregating when the between-donor standard deviation exceeded 5%. A statistical classification framework was built for diagnosing cytomegalovirus status from the catalog of TCR beta chain sequences. V and J gene assignment, in a later analysis, came from comparing TCR nucleotide sequences with IMGT/GENE-DB human TR gene sequences. In a later analysis, CDR3 sequences and most-parsimonious VDJ recombination scenarios were assigned using the TCRdist pipeline. In a later analysis, every TCR beta chain was defined by the combination of its CDR3 amino acid sequence and its V-gene family, and reads without a unique V-gene family were dropped. As a way to deal with suspected cross-contamination and a sequencing artifact, a later analysis dropped hundreds of nucleotide sequences that were highly shared and had low generation probability. In a later analysis, a clonal expansion index for each public chain was calculated from normalized within-repertoire ranks of inferred template counts. Generation probabilities in a later analysis came from a VDJ recombination model fitted to out-of-frame rearrangements, and those results were checked against IGoR. Hypergeometric tests were used in a later analysis to score TCR-TCR, TCR-HLA and TCR-CMV co-occurrence, with a repertoire-size bias correction applied to the TCR pairs. False discovery rates were estimated in a later analysis by permuting HLA or CMV assignments 20 times. In a later analysis, co-occurring TCRs were grouped with DBSCAN, and TCRdist sequence similarity was added when clustering was performed within HLA-allele-positive subsets. Repertoires with fewer than 30,000 or more than 120,000 public chains were left out of co-occurrence clustering, as were five repertoires with anomalous nucleotide sharing. Not all clones reach the TCRdb copy of this immuneACCESS table, which keeps in-frame sequences only. Checked studies attribute under half of the gap to unresolved V genes and leave the rest unexplained. Clonal size and the V and J genes are those of that table, whereas D and trimming came from the DNA. The table for this sample lists 170,000 or so clones; around 80% of them were counted only once. The biggest ten clones account for around 6.5% of the sample.

What the study reported, not specific to this receptor: Strong co-occurrence of HLA alleles, especially DR and DQ, made assigning TCR associations to individual alleles difficult. This cohort had only TCR beta chains sequenced, and the lack of alpha or paired-chain data limited which features could be detected. The authors suggested that the approach could potentially be extended to other disease states and immunological phenotypes. In a later analysis, most CMV-associated TCR beta chains were found to appear HLA-restricted, with HLA associations seemingly driven largely by CMV exposure. The classifier was reported to diagnose cytomegalovirus status with high specificity and sensitivity in both the original cohort and the validation cohort. Correlated functional status among segregating V segments might be attributable to linkage disequilibrium, but an unknown experimental factor could not be ruled out. According to a later analysis, parvovirus B19, influenza, CMV and Epstein-Barr virus appeared linked to several top co-occurrence clusters. Presence/absence analyses assumed roughly uniform sequencing depth across donors, an assumption that may not hold. An earlier analysis of approximately 500 of the donors showed that most TCR beta V segments appeared in productive rearrangements either about 87% or about 30% of the time, which broadly matched IMGT annotations. A further reported finding was that TCR beta sequences accurately predicted the HLA-A and HLA-B alleles for most subjects in the first cohort. A later analysis found that TCR association rates varied across HLA loci, with DRB1 alleles showing the most associated TCRs and HLA-C alleles the fewest. According to a later genetic analysis, donors in an Asian-associated ancestry cluster had fewer N-insertions in productive TCRs than the approximately 670-donor mean. Because HLA typing was missing for some donors at each locus, association tests included only the typed subset. Some IMGT-functional V segments, including TRBV6-2 and TRBV6-3, could not be distinguished by the 87-base-pair reads and were therefore excluded. Three of the identified cytomegalovirus-associated TCR beta chains were confirmed in vitro to be specific for cytomegalovirus antigens. In a later analysis, HLA-associated TCR beta chains were found to be more clonally expanded and to have lower generation probabilities than equally common non-associated chains. Across donors, most TCR sequences were observed very rarely, whereas some public TCRs were present in many individuals. A cluster of highly shared sequence variants was judged likely to be a technical artifact of the sequencing pipeline. In the study, 150 to 200 TCR beta chains were listed as associated with cytomegalovirus. A later genetic analysis associated a missense DCLRE1C variant with V-gene and J-gene trimming of TCR beta chains, and an independent cohort replicated the association. A later analysis associated 16,951 TCR beta sequences with specific HLA alleles at a false discovery rate of 0.05. Because counts were too low, about 18 rarely observed V segments, including chromosome 9 orphons, were left out of the earlier analysis of some 640 of the donors. Immune exposure information for the cohort was limited to CMV serostatus.

The V and J genes are TRBV7-9 and TRBJ2-6, and perhaps TRBD2 as D gene, on 5 matching bases. The sample comprised PBMCs. The TCR comes from a male donor in good health and CMV-seropositive. In nucleotides, the sequence is TGTTCCAGCAGCTATAACGGACGGGGCTCTGGGGCCAACGTCCTGACTTTC. The translation is CSSSYNGRGSGANVLTF.